Listed here are 24 T cell receptor beta chains from one sample, sequenced in a study of spatial heterogeneity in lung cancer. Antigen specificity for these receptors is unknown. In TCRdb, the 5' RACE reads were re-called with MiXCR into one record per CDR3 protein. This table has about 1,200 distinct CDR3 sequences, about a sixth appearing once. Time point reported: sample taken at primary tumor resection. Study-level results: Mutation counts in tumors were tracked by counts of expanded intratumoral alpha and beta TCRs.

The sequencing here drew on lung tumor tissue, taken at surgery. All receptors derive from a female donor with early-stage non-small cell lung cancer.

This clonotype appeared a single time. A read error may account for a junction end that differs from germline. This beta chain slipped into a library made for alpha chains as a stray read, so its size is not meaningful. The chain couples TRBV12-3 or TRBV12-4 to TRBJ1-5, with a tentative D call TRBD1 (5 bases). CDR3 length: 13 amino acids. The CDR3 sequence is CASSHAGFQAQHF. CDR3 bases: TGTGCCAGCAGTCACGCAGGGTTTCAGGCCCAGCATTTT.

Regarding this clonotype: For a library built for alpha chains, this beta chain is a stray read; little rests on its size. V gene TRBV27 combines with J gene TRBJ2-3; the D is unclear. Trimming shortened V by 2 bases and J by 2 bases, and 14 bases separated the two germline ends. CDR1 MNHEY and CDR2 SMNVEV come from the germline V gene (reference sequence). The CDR3 is made up of 16 amino acids. The CDR3 DNA reads as TGTGCCAGCAGTTTAGAGAACTTCCCCACCACAGATACGCAGTATTTT. Translation: CASSLENFPTTDTQYF.

In regard to this clonotype: The library was designed around alpha chains, so this beta chain is a stray read whose abundance carries little weight. The J gene is TRBJ1-5, the V gene TRBV20-1, with D unclear. The V end was cut by 6 bases, the J end by 1 base, with 16 bases between. The germline V gene has CDR1 DFQATT and CDR2 SNEGSKA (reference sequence). The CDR3 has 15 residues. CDR3 in DNA: TGCAGTGCCCCCCGTAGTAGTGGGAGCAATCAGCCCCAGCATTTT. Its translation is CSAPRSSGSNQPQHF.

This clonotype is large in the sample. As an off-target read in a library built for alpha chains, this beta chain has a frequency of little significance. V and J are TRBV6-5 and TRBJ2-6; D is possibly TRBD1 (5 bases). CDR1 and CDR2 (germline): MNHEY, SVGAGI. V was cut by 6 bases and J by 0 bases, with 12 bases left in between. This CDR3 is 16 amino acids long. CDR3 nucleotides: TGTGCCAGCAGGCCCCTCAGGGCCTCTGGGGCCAACGTCCTGACTTTC. This translates into CASRPLRASGANVLTF.

This clonotype was found a few times. Within a library made for alpha chains, this beta chain is off target, and its count is uninformative. The chain carries TRBV11-2 and TRBJ2-5; D remains unclear. The CDR3 length is 14 residues. Germline V lookup: CDR1 SGHAT, CDR2 FQNNGV. V dropped 1 base and J dropped 4 bases, with 10 bases sitting between them. CDR3 loop: CASSLGPSRETQYF. The DNA for the CDR3 is TGTGCCAGCAGCTTAGGGCCAAGCCGAGAGACCCAGTACTTC.

By proportion, this clonotype is large. As an off-target read in a library built for alpha chains, this beta chain has a frequency of little significance. This rearrangement joins TRBV11-3 to TRBJ2-5; TRBD1 matches at 8 bases. With V trimmed by 1 base and J by 2 bases, 6 bases remained unmatched. This CDR3 is built from 16 residues. Germline V gene sequence: CDR1 SGHNT, CDR2 YENEEA. CDR3 coding DNA: TGTGCCAGCAGCTTAGGGCAGGGGGCGATGCAAGAGACCCAGTACTTC. It encodes CASSLGQGAMQETQYF.

With regard to this clonotype: With the library built for alpha chains, this beta chain is off target and its frequency is not meaningful. The chain uses TRBV7-6 and TRBJ2-2; D possibly corresponds to TRBD2 (8 bases). V was clipped by 4 bases and J by 9 bases, with 21 bases between them. Germline V gives CDR1 SGHVS, CDR2 FNYEAQ. There are 16 residues in the CDR3. The CDR3 DNA reads TGTGCCAGCAGCTCCCTAGCGGGTTGGGACAGCAGGGAGCTGTTTTTT. It yields the protein CASSSLAGWDSRELFF. The variable domain in full, completed from reference TRBV7-6 and TRBJ2-2, reads GAGVSQSPRYKVTKRGQDVALRCDPISGHVSLYWYRQALGQGPEFLTYFNYEAQQDKSGLPNDRFSAERPEGSISTLTIQRTEQRDSAMYRCASSSLAGWDSRELFFGEGSRLTVL.

This clonotype counts as large. The library was built for alpha chains, so this beta chain is an off-target read and its size means little. This chain links TRBV20-1 with TRBJ2-1, with TRBD1 identical over 7 bases. From germline, CDR1 is DFQATT and CDR2 SNEGSKA (reference sequence). V dropped 6 bases and J dropped 5; count of bases not matched to a gene: 13. This CDR3 contains 15 residues. CDR3 nucleotide sequence: TGCAGTGCCACCAATAGGGGGCTGGGCCACAATGAGCAGTTCTTC. Translation gives CSATNRGLGHNEQFF.

Relative to its sample, this clonotype is large. A library made for alpha chains picked up this beta chain off target, so its size means little. CDR3 in DNA: TGTGCCAGCAGCTCCACGCCGGGACTAGTAGGAGAGACCCAGTACTTC. Its protein product is CASSSTPGLVGETQYF. V is TRBV5-5 and J is TRBJ2-5; TRBD2 agrees at 8 bases. The J segment lost 4 bases and the V segment lost 3 bases, leaving 11 bases of the junction unmatched. The CDR3 runs to 16 residues. Per the germline V gene, CDR1 is SGHKS and CDR2 is YYEKEE (reference sequence). Full variable domain (rest looked up from reference TRBV5-5 and TRBJ2-5): DAGVTQSPTHLIKTRGQQVTLRCSPISGHKSVSWYQQVLGQGPQFIFQYYEKEERGRGNFPDRFSARQFPNYSSELNVNALLLGDSALYLCASSSTPGLVGETQYFGPGTRLLVL.

By sample share, this clonotype is medium-sized. This beta chain is a stray sequence in a library constructed for alpha chains; its clone size is not meaningful. The CDR3 DNA reads as TGTGCCAGTAGTCTGGACAGAAACACCGGGGAGCTGTTTTTT. This gives the protein CASSLDRNTGELFF. This chain joins TRBV19 and TRBJ2-2; D might be TRBD1 (6 bases). Trimming cost V 5 bases and J 2 bases, with 9 bases left between them. CDR3 length: 14 amino acids. From germline, CDR1 is LNHDA and CDR2 SQIVND (reference sequence).

Points on this clonotype: Within a library made for alpha chains, this beta chain is off target, and its count is uninformative. The chain recombines TRBV11-2 with TRBJ2-3; 8 nucleotides agree with TRBD1. J was trimmed by 0 bases and V by 3 bases; bases with no gene match: 5. The CDR3 has 16 residues. CDR1 and CDR2 (germline): SGHAT, FQNNGV. The CDR3 protein is CASSFGQGPSTDTQYF. CDR3 nucleotide sequence: TGTGCCAGCAGCTTCGGACAGGGCCCAAGCACAGATACGCAGTATTTT. The whole variable domain, remainder taken from reference TRBV11-2 and TRBJ2-3, is EAGVAQSPRYKIIEKRQSVAFWCNPISGHATLYWYQQILGQGPKLLIQFQNNGVVDDSQLPKDRFSAERLKGVDSTLKIQPAKLEDSAVYLCASSFGQGPSTDTQYFGPGTRLTVL.

In this sample, this clonotype turned up a few times. For a library built for alpha chains, this beta chain is a stray read; little rests on its size. The chain couples TRBV6-2 or TRBV6-3 to TRBJ2-3; D is unclear. V was cut by 2 bases and J by 8 bases, with 14 bases left in between. Germline CDR1 MNHEY, CDR2 SVGEGT. The CDR3 consists of 14 residues. CDR3 protein: CASSYPDDSITQYF. Here the CDR3 DNA reads TGTGCCAGCAGTTACCCCGACGATAGTATTACGCAGTATTTT.

Comment on this clonotype: Because the library targeted alpha chains, this beta chain is an off-target read whose size means little. The gene calls are TRBV5-1 and TRBJ2-2; TRBD2 matches at 10 bases. Trimming removed 5 bases from V and 3 bases from J; junction bases left unmatched: 7. Germline V gene data show CDR1 as SGHRS and CDR2 as YFSETQ. The CDR3 is 16 residues long. This chain's CDR3 is CASRKLAGEDTGELFF. In DNA form, the CDR3 reads TGCGCCAGCAGAAAGCTAGCGGGAGAGGACACCGGGGAGCTGTTTTTT.

This clonotype is classed as large. The library was designed around alpha chains, so this beta chain is a stray read whose abundance carries little weight. The rearrangement links TRBV2 to TRBJ2-2; no definite D call. V was shortened by 0 bases and J by 2 bases, with 10 bases between the two germline ends. The germline V gene has CDR1 SNHLY and CDR2 FYNNEI. This CDR3 has 16 residues. Here the CDR3 reads CASSEARLGNTGELFF. The CDR3 DNA reads as TGTGCCAGCAGTGAAGCCCGACTGGGTAACACCGGGGAGCTGTTTTTT.

This clonotype counts as medium-sized. This beta chain appears as a stray read in a library generated for alpha chains; its size is not informative. V and J are TRBV10-3 and TRBJ2-3; 7 bases map to TRBD2. CDR1 ENHRY and CDR2 SYGVKD come from the germline V gene. After removal of 3 bases from V and 0 bases from J, the junction contained 6 bases not matched to a gene. This CDR3 comprises 16 residues. DNA for the CDR3: TGTGCCATCAGTGATTCTCGGACTAGGAGCACAGATACGCAGTATTTT. Protein sequence: CAISDSRTRSTDTQYF.

Remarks on this clonotype: For a library built for alpha chains, this beta chain is a stray read; little rests on its size. The V call is TRBV11-2, the J call TRBJ2-2, with D unclear. The V gene lost 0 bases and the J gene lost 2 bases, with 10 bases spanning the gap. The CDR3 is 16 residues long. Germline lookup yields CDR1 SGHAT and CDR2 FQNNGV. This chain's CDR3 is CASSLDQYLNTGELFF. Here the CDR3 DNA reads TGTGCCAGCAGCTTAGACCAATACTTAAACACCGGGGAGCTGTTTTTT.

In its sample, this clonotype is large. This beta chain lies outside the target of a library built for alpha chains; its clone size means little. The chain couples TRBV7-9 to TRBJ2-5; D gene unclear. Germline V gene data show CDR1 as SEHNR and CDR2 as FQNEAQ (reference sequence). The CDR3 has 16 residues. V shed 4 bases and J shed 0 bases, with 15 bases lying between them. The CDR3 sequence: CASSSSATLYQETQYF. The CDR3, as DNA: TGTGCCAGCAGCTCGTCAGCCACATTGTACCAAGAGACCCAGTACTTC.

This clonotype showed up just a few times. This beta chain appears as a stray read in a library generated for alpha chains; its size is not informative. The V gene is TRBV20-1, the J gene TRBJ2-3; D not certain. The CDR3 loop spans 15 amino acids. Germline loops: CDR1 DFQATT, CDR2 SNEGSKA (reference sequence). The V end was cut by 0 bases, the J end by 0 bases, with 10 bases between. The CDR3 spells CSARDPFTSTDTQYF. Here the CDR3 DNA reads TGCAGTGCTAGAGATCCTTTCACTAGCACAGATACGCAGTATTTT.

By proportion, this clonotype is large. The library was prepared for alpha chains; this beta chain is a stray read, so its frequency means little. The J gene is TRBJ2-1, the V gene TRBV29-1; a weak D match, TRBD1 (6 bases). The CDR3 contains 13 residues. From germline, CDR1 is SQVTM and CDR2 ANQGSEA. Trimming stripped 7 bases from V and 3 bases from J, with 13 bases between. In nucleotides, the CDR3 is TGCAGCGCCCTCGGACAGTTCTACAATGAGCAGTTCTTC. It yields the protein CSALGQFYNEQFF.

Of note for this clonotype: Because this beta chain is a stray read in a library intended to capture alpha chains, its abundance should not be given much weight. The gene calls are TRBV20-1 and TRBJ2-5; D is uncertain. Germline V gene data show CDR1 as DFQATT and CDR2 as SNEGSKA (reference sequence). This CDR3 region has 11 residues. The ends were cut back, 5 bases at V and 5 bases at J, with 9 bases in the middle. As DNA, the CDR3 is TGCAGTGCTTGCCCTGCGGAGACCCAGTACTTC. Translated, it gives CSACPAETQYF.

Concerning this clonotype itself: A library made for alpha chains picked up this beta chain off target, so its size means little. The J gene is TRBJ2-3, the V gene TRBV29-1, with TRBD2 matching over 8 bases. V gave up 7 bases and J gave up 2 bases; unmatched junction bases: 2. The CDR3 runs 12 residues. Germline assignment: CDR1 SQVTM and CDR2 ANQGSEA. CDR3 amino acids: CSAGRATDTQYF. CDR3 nucleotides: TGCAGCGCCGGGAGGGCCACAGATACGCAGTATTTT.

About this clonotype itself: The library was prepared for alpha chains; this beta chain is a stray read, so its frequency means little. This chain connects TRBV20-1 to TRBJ1-1; D remains ambiguous. V dropped 6 bases and J dropped 6 bases, with 14 bases sitting between them. Per germline, CDR1 DFQATT and CDR2 SNEGSKA (reference sequence). CDR3 length: 12 residues. The CDR3 nucleotides read TGCAGTGCCCCGAACTCGGTCGCTGAAGCTTTCTTT. As protein: CSAPNSVAEAFF.

Judged by abundance, this clonotype is large (0.1 to 1%). Little can be read into the size of this beta chain, an off-target read in a library designed for alpha chains. J is TRBJ2-7 and V is TRBV28; TRBD2 is a possible D gene (5 bases). The germline CDR1 and CDR2 sequences are MDHEN and SYDVKM. Deletions cut 6 bases from V and 7 bases from J, with 19 bases between. CDR3 size: 14 residues. This chain's CDR3 is CASSRASPLGEQYV. CDR3 nucleotides: TGTGCCAGCAGCCGAGCTAGCCCTTTAGGGGAGCAGTACGTC.

With regard to this clonotype: Because this beta chain is a stray read in a library intended to capture alpha chains, its abundance should not be given much weight. J is TRBJ2-1 and V is TRBV6-5; D is ambiguous. From germline, CDR1 is MNHEY and CDR2 SVGAGI. V shed 5 bases and J shed 4 bases, with 15 bases lying between them. The CDR3 loop spans 15 amino acids. The CDR3 here is CASSPDGSRYNEQFF. In DNA, the CDR3 is TGTGCCAGCAGTCCGGACGGTTCGCGGTACAATGAGCAGTTCTTC.